This TCR beta chain was sequenced in a study of T cells after yellow fever vaccination. General study points: The booster response re-showed most primary clones: approximately 95% CD4, 88% CD8.

V was pared by 6 bases and J by 7 bases, with 6 bases of the junction left unmatched. The CDR3 covers 13 residues. TCRdb re-derived calls from the 5' RACE reads in MiXCR, one entry per CDR3 protein. Of more than 90,000 distinct CDR3 sequences in the sample, more than 7.5% were seen once. This clonotype has at least ten counts. Antigen specificity is unknown. The sequencing used CD8+ T cells sorted from PBMCs, collected 45 days after the yellow fever booster vaccination. This chain links TRBV12-3 or TRBV12-4 with TRBJ1-5; 7 nucleotides agree with TRBD1. This TCR derives from a young man who received the YFV17D yellow fever vaccine. This CDR3 is CASSPEDRQPQHF. The CDR3 DNA is TGTGCCAGCAGCCCTGAGGACAGGCAGCCCCAGCATTTT.